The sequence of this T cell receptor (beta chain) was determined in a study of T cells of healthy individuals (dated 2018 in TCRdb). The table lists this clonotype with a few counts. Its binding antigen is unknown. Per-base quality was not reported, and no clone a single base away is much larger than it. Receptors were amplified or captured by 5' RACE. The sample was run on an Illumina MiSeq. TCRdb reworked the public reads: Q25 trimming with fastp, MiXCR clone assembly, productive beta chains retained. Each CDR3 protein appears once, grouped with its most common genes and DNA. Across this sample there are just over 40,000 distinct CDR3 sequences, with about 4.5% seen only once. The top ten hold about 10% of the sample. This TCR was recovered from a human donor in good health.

The CDR3 region has the sequence CASSQELPLAGNTIYF. Here is the DNA: TGTGCCAGCAGCCAAGAACTTCCCCTAGCCGGAAACACCATATATTTT. This receptor chain uses TRBV14 and TRBJ1-3; no D gene can be assigned with confidence. Including the terminal cysteine and phenylalanine, the CDR3 comprises 16 residues. The retained sequence is limited to the CDR3, 48 bases, with the frame set at the first base. The germline V gene supplies CDR1 SGHDN and CDR2 FVKESK. The V and J ends are trimmed by 0 bases and 4 bases, leaving 13 bases between them.